This TCR beta chain was profiled in a study of T-cell memory formation after mild COVID-19. For the study at large: Largely, the TCR clusters proved donor specific.

This clonotype was picked up a small number of times. Its antigen is currently unknown. The CDR3 totals 14 residues. V trimming: 4 bases; J trimming: 6 bases; junction bases outside the gene matches: 7. Germline assignment: CDR1 SGHRS and CDR2 YFSETQ. General observations from the study: A subset of responding clones appeared in pre-infection memory, suggesting cross-reactive memory joined. Day 15 to 85 contracting clones showed balanced CD4/CD8; day 15 to 37 expanders favored CD4+.

5'RACE, which relied on constant-segment primers, yielded TCR alpha and TCR beta cDNA libraries carrying sample barcodes and UMIs. Each CDR3 protein is one row after TCRdb ran MiXCR on the 5' RACE reads. The table records roughly 110,000 distinct CDR3 sequences, over 15% of them present only once. Material: PBMCs or a T cell subset sorted from them (not recorded which). The TCR comes from an adult woman who had mild COVID-19 (a few samples of this study predate the infection). Cell type and time point are not known. This sequence joins TRBV5-1 and TRBJ1-1; 9 bases are shared with TRBD1. CDR3 in amino acids: CASSETGGDAEAFF. As DNA, the CDR3 is TGCGCCAGCAGCGAAACAGGGGGCGACGCTGAAGCTTTCTTT.